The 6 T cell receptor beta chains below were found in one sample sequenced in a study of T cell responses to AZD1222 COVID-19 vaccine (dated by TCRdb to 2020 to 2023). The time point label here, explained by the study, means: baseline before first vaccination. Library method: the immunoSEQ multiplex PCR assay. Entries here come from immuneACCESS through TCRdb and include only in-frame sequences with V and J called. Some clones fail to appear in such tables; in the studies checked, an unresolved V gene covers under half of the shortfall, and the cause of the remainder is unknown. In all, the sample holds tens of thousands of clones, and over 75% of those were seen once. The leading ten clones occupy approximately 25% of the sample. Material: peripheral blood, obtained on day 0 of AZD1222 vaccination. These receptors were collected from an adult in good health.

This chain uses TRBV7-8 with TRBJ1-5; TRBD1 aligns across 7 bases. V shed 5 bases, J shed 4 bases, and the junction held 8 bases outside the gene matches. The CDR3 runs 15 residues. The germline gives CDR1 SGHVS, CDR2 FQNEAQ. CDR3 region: CASSILQGINQPQHF. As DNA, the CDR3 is TGTGCCAGCAGCATACTACAGGGGATTAATCAGCCCCAGCATTTT.

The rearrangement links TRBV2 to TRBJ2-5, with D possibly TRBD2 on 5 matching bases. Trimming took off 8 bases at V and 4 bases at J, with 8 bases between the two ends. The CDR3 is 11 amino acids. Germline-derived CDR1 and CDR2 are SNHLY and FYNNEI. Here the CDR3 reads CASYGGETQYF. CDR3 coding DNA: TGTGCCAGCTACGGAGGAGAGACCCAGTACTTC.

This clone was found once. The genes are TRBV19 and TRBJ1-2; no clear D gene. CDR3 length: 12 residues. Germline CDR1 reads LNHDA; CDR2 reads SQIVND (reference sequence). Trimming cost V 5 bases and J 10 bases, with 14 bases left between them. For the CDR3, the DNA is TGTGCCAGTAGTCCCGTCCTGGGCGCCTACACCTTC. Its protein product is CASSPVLGAYTF.

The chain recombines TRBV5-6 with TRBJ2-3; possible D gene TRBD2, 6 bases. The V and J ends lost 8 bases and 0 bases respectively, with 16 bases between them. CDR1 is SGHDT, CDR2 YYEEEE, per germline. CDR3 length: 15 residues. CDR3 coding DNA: TGTGCCAGTATAGCTTGGGGGACTAGCACAGATACGCAGTATTTT. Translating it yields CASIAWGTSTDTQYF.

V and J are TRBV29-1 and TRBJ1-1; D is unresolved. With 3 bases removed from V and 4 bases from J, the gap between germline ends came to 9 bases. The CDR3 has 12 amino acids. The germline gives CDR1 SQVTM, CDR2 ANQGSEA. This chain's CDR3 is CSVDPGFTEAFF. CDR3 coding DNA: TGCAGCGTTGATCCAGGATTCACTGAAGCTTTCTTT.

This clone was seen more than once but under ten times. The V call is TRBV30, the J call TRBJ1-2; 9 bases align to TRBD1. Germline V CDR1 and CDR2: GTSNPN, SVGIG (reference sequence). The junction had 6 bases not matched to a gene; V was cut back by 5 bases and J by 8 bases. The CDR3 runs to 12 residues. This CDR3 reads CAWAGTGSGYTF. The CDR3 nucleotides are TGTGCCTGGGCCGGGACAGGGAGCGGCTACACCTTC.